These 25 T cell receptor beta chains came from one sample sequenced in a study of radiotherapy plus CTLA-4 blockade in lung cancer. Sequencing used immunoSEQ multiplex PCR; TCRdb keeps in-frame clones, though not all of them. The data contain some 50,000 clones, 84% of them seen just once; the ten biggest clones take up around 5.1%. The source was peripheral blood, collected from a patient treated with radiotherapy plus ipilimumab. These receptors all come from a human donor with non-small cell lung cancer whose response to radiotherapy plus ipilimumab could not be evaluated.

The V gene is TRBV5-1, the J gene TRBJ2-1; D perhaps matches TRBD2 (5 bases). V lost 4 bases, J lost 10 bases, and 24 bases lay in between. The germline CDR1 and CDR2 sequences are SGHRS and YFSETQ. The CDR3 spans 16 residues. The CDR3 DNA follows: TGCGCCAGCAGCCCCCTACCCAGTCCCCAGGACTCCGAGCAGTTCTTC. Protein product: CASSPLPSPQDSEQFF.

Only one count was recorded for this clone. CDR3 nucleotides: TGTGCCAGCAGCCCCCAGGGAGGCTCGAACACCGGGGAGCTGTTTTTT. Translated: CASSPQGGSNTGELFF. The chain combines TRBV7-3 with TRBJ2-2; weak D call: TRBD2 (6 bases). CDR3 length equals 16 residues. Germline V gene data show CDR1 as SGHTA and CDR2 as FQGTGA. V was clipped by 5 bases and J by 0 bases, with 13 bases between them.

The chain combines TRBV27 with TRBJ1-2, with TRBD1 as a possible D gene (5 bases). This CDR3 comprises 13 residues. V lost 3 bases, J lost 8 bases, and 13 bases lay in between. Germline CDR1 and CDR2: MNHEY and SMNVEV (reference sequence). CDR3 residues: CASSFSGGEGYTF. In DNA, the CDR3 is TGTGCCAGCAGTTTCTCGGGGGGAGAGGGCTACACCTTC.

The chain has TRBV27 and TRBJ2-1; TRBD1 matches at 7 bases. CDR3 length equals 13 residues. The V segment lost 6 bases and the J segment 9 bases; nucleotides outside the gene matches: 8. Germline V gene lookup returns CDR1 MNHEY and CDR2 SMNVEV (reference sequence). The CDR3: CASRVTGSGEQFF. The CDR3 DNA reads TGTGCCAGCAGGGTGACAGGGTCCGGTGAGCAGTTCTTC.

The rearrangement links TRBV7-2 to TRBJ2-7; possibly TRBD2 for D (7 bases). V lost 1 base, J lost 5 bases, and 24 bases lay in between. Germline V CDR1 and CDR2: SGHTA, FQGNSA. The length of the CDR3 is 18 residues. The CDR3, as DNA: TGTGCCAGCAGCTTAGAGGCGATAAGGAGGGGGAGGGCCCACGAGCAGTACTTC. Amino acids: CASSLEAIRRGRAHEQYF.

V and J are TRBV28 and TRBJ1-2; a possible D gene is TRBD1 (6 bases). The CDR3 is 13 residues long. The germline gives CDR1 MDHEN, CDR2 SYDVKM. V was trimmed by 3 bases and J by 4 bases, leaving 9 bases between them. The CDR3 region is CASSFGRGYGYTF. DNA for the CDR3: TGTGCCAGCAGTTTCGGCAGGGGCTATGGCTACACCTTC.

The V and J genes are TRBV18 and TRBJ2-5; maybe TRBD1 (5 bases). There are 14 residues in the CDR3. Trimming took 0 bases from V and 5 from J, leaving 10 bases between them. Per germline, CDR1 KGHSH and CDR2 LQKENI. The CDR3 nucleotides read TGTGCCAGCTCACCACCAGGACAAAGGGAGACCCAGTACTTC. Its protein product is CASSPPGQRETQYF.

The rearrangement links TRBV28 to TRBJ2-7; 7 nucleotides match TRBD1. Germline loops: CDR1 MDHEN, CDR2 SYDVKM. The CDR3 spans 14 residues. After removal of 1 base from V and 6 bases from J, the junction contained 6 bases not matched to a gene. The CDR3, as DNA: TGTGCCAGCAGTTTATTTATCACAGGGGCCGAGCAGTACTTC. This gives the protein CASSLFITGAEQYF.

This chain links TRBV9 with TRBJ2-2; tentatively, D is TRBD2 (7 bases). The germline gives CDR1 SGDLS, CDR2 YYNGEE. Between the trimmed V and J ends, which lost 4 bases and 0 bases, there was a span of 16 bases. The CDR3 length is 17 residues. The CDR3 sequence is CASSIMGGAPNTGELFF. The CDR3 DNA sequence: TGTGCCAGCAGCATCATGGGGGGGGCGCCGAACACCGGGGAGCTGTTTTTT.

The chain recombines TRBV5-1 with TRBJ2-7, with TRBD2 matching over 7 bases. The CDR3 sequence is 14 residues long. Germline V gene lookup returns CDR1 SGHRS and CDR2 YFSETQ. After removal of 2 bases from V and 0 bases from J, the junction contained 2 bases not matched to a gene. CDR3 bases: TGCGCCAGCAGCTTAGGCGGGAGCTCCTACGAGCAGTACTTC. Amino acid sequence: CASSLGGSSYEQYF.

The J gene is TRBJ2-1, the V gene TRBV27, with D uncertain. V dropped 6 bases and J dropped 10 bases, with 25 bases sitting between them. CDR1 is MNHEY and CDR2 is SMNVEV in the germline V gene (reference sequence). This CDR3 spans 16 amino acids. The CDR3 sequence: CASSRLGGSTIDEQFF. CDR3 nucleotide sequence: TGTGCCAGCAGCCGCCTCGGCGGATCTACAATTGACGAGCAGTTCTTC.

The J gene is TRBJ2-7, the V gene TRBV27; 7 nucleotides line up with TRBD1. CDR3 length: 14 amino acids. Germline V gene data show CDR1 as MNHEY and CDR2 as SMNVEV (reference sequence). After removal of 3 bases from V and 2 bases from J, the junction contained 4 bases not matched to a gene. The CDR3 is CASSLRQGPYEQYF. CDR3 in DNA: TGTGCCAGCAGTTTGAGACAGGGCCCCTACGAGCAGTACTTC.

The V call is TRBV9, the J call TRBJ1-2, with 8 bases aligning to TRBD1. J was trimmed by 4 bases and V by 4 bases; bases with no gene match: 9. Germline CDR1 and CDR2: SGDLS and YYNGEE. CDR3 length: 15 residues. The CDR3 nucleotides are TGTGCCAGCAGCCCAAGGACAGGGACGGGCTATGGCTACACCTTC. Translated: CASSPRTGTGYGYTF.

The chain carries TRBV27 and TRBJ2-5; 9 positions agree with TRBD1. The CDR3 is 16 residues long. V dropped 1 base and J dropped 2; count of bases not matched to a gene: 5. Per the germline V gene, CDR1 is MNHEY and CDR2 is SMNVEV (reference sequence). Here the CDR3 DNA reads TGTGCCAGCAGTTTATATTGGGACAGGGAACAAGAGACCCAGTACTTC. Protein sequence: CASSLYWDREQETQYF.

The chain combines TRBV19 with TRBJ1-5; D is uncertain. The germline V and J ends were trimmed by 6 bases and 3 bases, with 9 bases remaining between them. CDR3 length equals 13 residues. CDR1 and CDR2 from the germline V gene are LNHDA and SQIVND (reference sequence). The CDR3 DNA reads as TGTGCCAGTAGCGACACTCTCAATCAGCCCCAGCATTTT. It codes for CASSDTLNQPQHF.

The CDR3 reads CASKTNQPQHF. In DNA, the CDR3 is TGTGCCAGCAAAACAAATCAGCCCCAGCATTTT. The chain recombines TRBV6-1 with TRBJ1-5, with D hard to call. This CDR3 spans 11 amino acids. The V end lost 7 bases, the J end lost 4 bases, and 5 bases lay between the germline ends. Germline-derived CDR1 and CDR2 are MNHNS and SASEGT.

J is TRBJ1-2 and V is TRBV28, with D unresolved. V dropped 4 bases and J dropped 5 bases, with 2 bases sitting between them. CDR1 MDHEN and CDR2 SYDVKM come from the germline V gene. This CDR3 spans 10 amino acids. CDR3 bases: TGTGCCAGCAGTTCTTATGGCTACACCTTC. It encodes CASSSYGYTF.

By proportion, this clone is medium-sized. Other nucleotide sequences in the sample specify the same CDR3. V is TRBV28 and J is TRBJ1-2; the D is unclear. The CDR3 totals 12 residues. V gave up 3 bases and J gave up 4 bases, with 6 bases separating them. Germline lookup yields CDR1 MDHEN and CDR2 SYDVKM. The CDR3 nucleotides are TGTGCCAGCAGTTTCGGGAGCTATGGCTACACCTTC. This sequence encodes CASSFGSYGYTF.

The chain joins TRBV7-2 to TRBJ1-2; 11 bases line up with TRBD1. This CDR3 has 16 residues. CDR1 is SGHTA, CDR2 FQGNSA, per germline. Losses at the gene ends were 1 base for V and 8 bases for J; bases not matched to a gene: 9. DNA for the CDR3: TGTGCCAGCAGCTTAGACGGGACAGGGGGAGGAGGAGGCTACACCTTC. Its translation: CASSLDGTGGGGGYTF.

This clone was detected only once. Compared with germline, one end of the junction differs, possibly owing to a read error. This chain joins TRBV7-3 and TRBJ1-2, with 8 bases fitting TRBD1. CDR1 and CDR2 (germline): SGHTA, FQGTGA. The CDR3 extends over 16 amino acids. This CDR3 reads CTSSLKATGDGYGYTF. The CDR3 nucleotides are TGTACCAGCAGCTTAAAGGCGACAGGGGACGGCTATGGCTACACCTTC.

This chain links TRBV18 with TRBJ1-5; 7 bases fit TRBD1. This CDR3 is built from 15 residues. Germline values: CDR1 KGHSH, CDR2 LQKENI. V lost 5 bases to trimming and J lost 0 bases; unmatched junction nucleotides: 4. The CDR3 protein is CASSTGVNSNQPQHF. Here the CDR3 DNA reads TGTGCCAGCTCAACAGGGGTAAATAGCAATCAGCCCCAGCATTTT.

The J gene is TRBJ2-1, the V gene TRBV7-3; the match to TRBD2 covers 9 bases. V trimming: 4 bases; J trimming: 5 bases; junction bases outside the gene matches: 9. This CDR3 spans 16 amino acids. Germline CDR1 SGHTA, CDR2 FQGTGA. The CDR3 coding sequence is TGTGCCAGCAGCTCGTCAGCGGGAGGCGTCGACAATGAGCAGTTCTTC. It codes for CASSSSAGGVDNEQFF.

V is TRBV4-3 and J is TRBJ2-3; TRBD2 matches 13 bases. The germline gives CDR1 LGHNA, CDR2 YSLEER. The length of the CDR3 is 17 residues. V lost 4 bases to trimming and J lost 5 bases; unmatched junction nucleotides: 9. The CDR3, as DNA: TGCGCCAGCAGCCTCGGACTAGCGGGAGTCTCTGGAGATACGCAGTATTTT. Protein product: CASSLGLAGVSGDTQYF.

This chain links TRBV11-2 with TRBJ2-3; TRBD2 matches 9 bases. CDR1 and CDR2 (germline): SGHAT, FQNNGV. With 5 bases clipped from V and 0 bases from J, the junction kept 9 bases outside the gene matches. The CDR3 spans 17 residues. DNA for the CDR3: TGTGCCAGCAGCACCCCCGGGACTAGCCGGAGCACAGATACGCAGTATTTT. Translated: CASSTPGTSRSTDTQYF.

The chain combines TRBV9 with TRBJ2-7; the match to TRBD2 covers 10 bases. Per the germline V gene, CDR1 is SGDLS and CDR2 is YYNGEE. The CDR3 consists of 15 residues. Trimming at V came to 0 bases and at J to 5 bases, leaving 5 bases not matched to a gene. CDR3 loop: CASSVEGLASHEQYF. The CDR3 DNA follows: TGTGCCAGCAGCGTAGAGGGACTAGCGTCCCACGAGCAGTACTTC. Using reference TRBV9 and TRBJ2-7 for the parts outside the CDR3, the full variable domain is DSGVTQTPKHLITATGQRVTLRCSPRSGDLSVYWYQQSLDQGLQFLIQYYNGEERAKGNILERFSAQQFPDLHSELNLSSLELGDSALYFCASSVEGLASHEQYFGPGTRLTVT.